The next 23 T cell receptor beta chains were all read from a single sample in a study of PD-1 blockade in classical Hodgkin lymphoma. Described time point: cycle 4 day 1 (C4D1), after 6 weeks of nivolumab. Every patient experienced relapse after autologous stem cell transplantation, and brentuximab vedotin exposure varied. Clones were read by immunoSEQ multiplex PCR, and TCRdb kept only the in-frame ones, dropping some. This sample has 35,000 to 50,000 clones; just over 65% occur once, and the top ten carry 3.1%. Material: peripheral blood mononuclear cells (PBMCs), obtained before the fourth cycle of nivolumab. These TCRs come from a human donor with classical Hodgkin lymphoma.

The chain joins TRBV27 to TRBJ2-1, with TRBD2 as a possible D gene (6 bases). Looked up from germline, CDR1 is MNHEY and CDR2 is SMNVEV (reference sequence). CDR3 length: 16 residues. With 3 bases removed from V and 5 bases from J, the gap between germline ends came to 17 bases. DNA of the CDR3: TGTGCCAGCAGTTTTGGGTCCGCGGGATGGGACAATGAGCAGTTCTTC. Translation: CASSFGSAGWDNEQFF.

The rearrangement uses TRBV18 and TRBJ1-4; a weak D match, TRBD1 (6 bases). This CDR3 region has 14 residues. Between the trimmed V and J ends, which lost 5 bases and 3 bases, there was a span of 10 bases. The germline CDR1 and CDR2 sequences are KGHSH and LQKENI. CDR3 in DNA: TGTGCCAGCTCAAGTGGGGGGCCTAATGAAAAACTGTTTTTT. This encodes CASSSGGPNEKLFF.

By its share, this clone is medium-sized (0.01 to 0.1%). The chain is built from TRBV7-5 and TRBJ2-5; the DNA was not used to check the table's D call, TRBD1. TRBV7-5 is an annotated pseudogene. The CDR3 runs 14 residues. For the CDR3, the DNA is TGTGCCAGAAGCTTTAAGGACAGGGAAGAGACCCAGTACTTC. Its protein product is CARSFKDREETQYF.

The CDR3 here is CASSGTGETQYF. CDR3 bases: TGTGCCAGCAGCGGGACAGGAGAGACCCAGTACTTC. The chain links TRBV21-1 to TRBJ2-5; the table gives TRBD1 as D, unverified against the DNA. TRBV21-1 counts as a pseudogene. The CDR3 loop spans 12 amino acids.

This CDR3 is CASSLELGWYEQYF. The CDR3 nucleotides read TGTGCCAGCAGCTTGGAGTTAGGATGGTACGAGCAGTACTTC. The rearrangement links TRBV5-8 to TRBJ2-7; no clear D. The CDR3 sequence is 14 residues long. Looked up from germline, CDR1 is SGHTS and CDR2 is YDEGEE. V shed 0 bases and J shed 4 bases, with 11 bases lying between them.

This clone has ten or more counts. V gene TRBV9 combines with J gene TRBJ2-1; a weak D match, TRBD2 (7 bases). V lost 5 bases to trimming and J lost 6 bases, with 18 bases between them. In germline, CDR1 is SGDLS, CDR2 YYNGEE. The CDR3 length is 15 residues. The CDR3 nucleotides read TGTGCCAGCAGTAGTTGGGGGGGGCACGCCAATGAGCAGTTCTTC. This codes for CASSSWGGHANEQFF. The entire variable domain, with the rest obtained from reference TRBV9 and TRBJ2-1, is as follows: DSGVTQTPKHLITATGQRVTLRCSPRSGDLSVYWYQQSLDQGLQFLIQYYNGEERAKGNILERFSAQQFPDLHSELNLSSLELGDSALYFCASSSWGGHANEQFFGPGTRLTVL.

This clone appeared once. The genes are TRBV28 and TRBJ1-1; 7 bases fit TRBD1. This CDR3 has 15 residues. CDR1 and CDR2 from the germline V gene are MDHEN and SYDVKM. With V trimmed by 6 bases and J by 1 base, 8 bases remained unmatched. CDR3 region: CASSLTGAPNTEAFF. The CDR3 bases are TGTGCCAGCAGCTTAACAGGGGCCCCGAACACTGAAGCTTTCTTT.

In its sample, this clone was seen once. The rearrangement uses TRBV7-6 and TRBJ2-7, with D perhaps TRBD1 (5 bases). The CDR3 has 13 residues. Trimming removed 3 bases from V and 7 bases from J, with 13 bases in between. Germline V lookup: CDR1 SGHVS, CDR2 FNYEAQ. The CDR3 sequence: CASSFGPGNEQYF. CDR3 nucleotide sequence: TGTGCCAGCAGCTTTGGGCCAGGGAATGAGCAGTACTTC.

The CDR3 bases are TGTGCCAGCAGTTCCTGGGGGGAATCTGGAAACACCATATATTTT. Translation: CASSSWGESGNTIYF. The chain recombines TRBV6-5 with TRBJ1-3; tentative D call: TRBD1 (5 bases). With 4 bases removed from V and 1 base from J, the gap between germline ends came to 11 bases. CDR1 and CDR2 from the germline V gene are MNHEY and SVGAGI. The CDR3 runs to 15 residues.

This rearrangement joins TRBV11-3 to TRBJ2-2; 8 bases align to TRBD1. Germline V gene data show CDR1 as SGHNT and CDR2 as YENEEA. The CDR3 length is 15 residues. With 6 bases clipped from V and 5 bases from J, the junction kept 8 bases outside the gene matches. CDR3 sequence (DNA): TGTGCCAGCAGTTTGACAGGGGAGATAACCGGGGAGCTGTTTTTT. Its translation: CASSLTGEITGELFF.

This clone was counted a few times. The rearrangement uses TRBV25-1 and TRBJ1-5, with D unclear. This CDR3 contains 11 residues. Trimming left V 6 bases short and J 9 bases short, with 9 bases between. Germline loops: CDR1 MGHDK, CDR2 SYGVNS. CDR3 in amino acids: CASRWWRPQHF. DNA of the CDR3: TGTGCCAGCAGGTGGTGGCGGCCCCAGCATTTT.

As to this clone: Its ends do not fully match the called genes, so a read error is possible. V is TRBV6-1 and J is TRBJ1-2, with TRBD1 matching 7 bases. The CDR3 loop spans 12 amino acids. From germline, CDR1 is MNHNS and CDR2 SASEGT. The CDR3 DNA reads as TGTGCCAGCAGTGAAATGGACAGGAGGTTGTTCTTC. Residues: CASSEMDRRLFF.

The V gene is TRBV6-6, the J gene TRBJ1-1; no definite D call. Trimming shortened V by 5 bases and J by 5 bases, and 12 bases separated the two germline ends. Germline V lookup: CDR1 MNHNY, CDR2 SVGAGI (reference sequence). CDR3 size: 13 residues. This CDR3 is CASSLELWTEAFF. CDR3 coding DNA: TGTGCCAGCAGTCTTGAGTTGTGGACTGAAGCTTTCTTT.

This clone was counted a few times. This chain links TRBV2 with TRBJ2-3; TRBD1 aligns across 9 bases. The CDR3 is made up of 15 amino acids. Trimming removed 5 bases from V and 5 bases from J; junction bases left unmatched: 8. CDR1 and CDR2 (germline): SNHLY, FYNNEI. In DNA form, the CDR3 reads TGTGCCAGCAGTCCACGGGACAGGGTGCAAGATACGCAGTATTTT. Encoded protein: CASSPRDRVQDTQYF.

This clone was detected only a few times. The J gene is TRBJ2-7, the V gene TRBV25-1, with D possibly called TRBD1 or TRBD2 (6 bases each). CDR1 and CDR2 from the germline V gene are MGHDK and SYGVNS. The CDR3 is 12 amino acids. Trimming pared 1 base from V and 12 bases from J, leaving 13 bases between. This CDR3 reads CASSELWGASYF. CDR3 DNA sequence: TGTGCCAGCAGTGAATTGTGGGGGGCTTCGTACTTC.

The chain links TRBV19 to TRBJ2-1; D gene unclear. The CDR3 is made up of 12 amino acids. Germline V CDR1 and CDR2: LNHDA, SQIVND (reference sequence). The V end lost 4 bases, the J end lost 7 bases, and 8 bases lay between the germline ends. CDR3 DNA: TGTGCCAGTAGTACCCACTATAATGAGCAGTTCTTC. As protein: CASSTHYNEQFF.

This clone occurred once. The chain employs TRBV7-3 and TRBJ2-1; 9 bases fit TRBD2. The CDR3 extends over 16 amino acids. Per the germline V gene, CDR1 is SGHTA and CDR2 is FQGTGA. Trimming took 5 bases from V and 13 from J; bases not matched to a gene: 18. CDR3 sequence: CASSLASSGMGPFQFF. CDR3 coding DNA: TGTGCCAGCAGCCTCGCCTCTAGCGGGATGGGCCCGTTCCAGTTCTTC. The full variable domain, completed using reference TRBV7-3 and TRBJ2-1, is GAGVSQTPSNKVTEKGKYVELRCDPISGHTALYWYRQSLGQGPEFLIYFQGTGAADDSGLPNDRFFAVRPEGSVSTLKIQRTERGDSAVYLCASSLASSGMGPFQFFGPGTRLTVL.

The CDR3 loop reads CASSLDGEGGYTF. CDR3 nucleotide sequence: TGTGCCAGCAGTTTAGACGGGGAAGGGGGCTACACCTTC. The chain is built from TRBV2 and TRBJ1-2; D ambiguous. The V end was cut by 5 bases, the J end by 8 bases, with 15 bases between. The length of the CDR3 is 13 residues. The germline gives CDR1 SNHLY, CDR2 FYNNEI.

The chain is built from TRBV6-6 and TRBJ2-4; D might be TRBD1 (5 bases). This CDR3 spans 15 amino acids. V was clipped by 2 bases and J by 1 base, with 9 bases between them. Germline-derived CDR1 and CDR2 are MNHNY and SVGAGI (reference sequence). DNA for the CDR3: TGTGCCAGCAGTTACCTAGGGGCGGCCAAAAACATTCAGTACTTC. This sequence encodes CASSYLGAAKNIQYF.

The V gene is TRBV6-8, the J gene TRBJ2-7; D unclear. The germline V gene encodes CDR1 MNHGY and CDR2 SAAAGT. The CDR3 loop spans 13 amino acids. The V end lost 11 bases, the J end lost 0 bases, and 14 bases lay between the germline ends. CDR3 bases: TGTGCCCGACGATTGAGAGGCTCCTACGAGCAGTACTTC. It specifies CARRLRGSYEQYF.

This chain links TRBV10-3 with TRBJ1-1, with TRBD1 identical over 7 bases. Germline V CDR1 and CDR2: ENHRY, SYGVKD. J gave up 3 bases and V 2 bases, and 3 bases lay outside the gene matches. This CDR3 has 14 amino acids. The CDR3 DNA is TGTGCCATCAGTGAGGGGACAGAACACACTGAAGCTTTCTTT. This encodes CAISEGTEHTEAFF.

This clone was observed a single time. The chain employs TRBV28 and TRBJ2-5, with 8 nucleotides matching TRBD1. The J call may be wrong; the DNA end is better matched by TRBJ2-7. The length of the CDR3 is 14 residues. CDR1 and CDR2 from the germline V gene are MDHEN and SYDVKM. The CDR3 sequence: CASTATGATYEQYF. DNA of the CDR3: TGTGCCAGCACCGCGACAGGGGCCACCTACGAGCAGTACTTC.

The chain has TRBV11-2 and TRBJ2-1, with 7 positions matching TRBD1. Germline CDR1 is SGHAT and CDR2 is FQNNGV. This CDR3 has 15 residues. The trim removed 4 bases at V and 7 bases at J, leaving 10 bases unmatched. CDR3 sequence (DNA): TGTGCCAGCAGCTCGACAGGGTGGATTAAGAATGAGCAGTTCTTC. It specifies CASSSTGWIKNEQFF.